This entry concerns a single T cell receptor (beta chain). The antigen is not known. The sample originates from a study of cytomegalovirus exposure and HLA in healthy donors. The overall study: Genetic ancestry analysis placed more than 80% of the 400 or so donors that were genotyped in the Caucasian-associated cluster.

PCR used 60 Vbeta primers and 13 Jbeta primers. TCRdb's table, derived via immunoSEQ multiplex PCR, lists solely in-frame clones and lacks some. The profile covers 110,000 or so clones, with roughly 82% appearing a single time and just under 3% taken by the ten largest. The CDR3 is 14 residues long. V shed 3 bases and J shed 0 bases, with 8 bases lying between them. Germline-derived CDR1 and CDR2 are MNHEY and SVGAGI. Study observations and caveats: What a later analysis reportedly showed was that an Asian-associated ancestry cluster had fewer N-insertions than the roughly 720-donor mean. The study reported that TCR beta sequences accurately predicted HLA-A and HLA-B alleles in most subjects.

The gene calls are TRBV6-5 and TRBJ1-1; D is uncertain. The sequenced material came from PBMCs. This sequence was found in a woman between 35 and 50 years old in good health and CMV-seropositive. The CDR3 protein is CASSYLTVNTEAFF. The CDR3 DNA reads TGTGCCAGCAGTTATCTTACAGTGAACACTGAAGCTTTCTTT.